Each of the 27 T cell receptor beta chains below was sequenced from the same sample in a study of cytomegalovirus exposure and HLA in healthy donors. It was with 60 Vbeta and 13 Jbeta primers that the PCR ran. Clones were read by immunoSEQ multiplex PCR, and TCRdb kept only the in-frame ones, dropping some. The table records roughly 140,000 clones, more than 70% of them present only once. Sequences were obtained from PBMCs. The receptors stem from a woman aged 40 to 55 in good health and CMV-seronegative.

V usage is TRBV11-2 and J usage is TRBJ2-7, with 7 bases matching TRBD1. Germline V CDR1 and CDR2: SGHAT, FQNNGV. This CDR3 is built from 14 residues. Trimming took 4 bases from V and 6 from J; bases not matched to a gene: 9. Here the CDR3 reads CASSSLTGLGEQYF. The DNA of the CDR3 is TGTGCCAGCAGCTCTTTGACAGGGTTGGGCGAGCAGTACTTC.

The rearrangement links TRBV19 to TRBJ2-1; the D gene is possibly TRBD2 (5 bases). This CDR3 spans 14 amino acids. V was cut by 8 bases and J by 5 bases, with 16 bases left in between. In germline, CDR1 is LNHDA, CDR2 SQIVND (reference sequence). In DNA form, the CDR3 reads TGTGCCAGTCTAAACACTAGATTGGACAATGAGCAGTTCTTC. Protein product: CASLNTRLDNEQFF.

The V gene is TRBV27, the J gene TRBJ2-7; D gene unclear. The CDR3 contains 13 residues. Trimming took 1 base from V and 2 from J, leaving 6 bases between them. Germline CDR1 MNHEY, CDR2 SMNVEV (reference sequence). CDR3 region: CASSLYLAYEQYF. The CDR3, as DNA: TGTGCCAGCAGTTTATACTTGGCCTACGAGCAGTACTTC.

This chain links TRBV2 with TRBJ1-5, with D tentatively TRBD1 (6 bases). V lost 5 bases, J lost 5 bases, and 13 bases lay in between. The CDR3 extends over 14 amino acids. Germline lookup yields CDR1 SNHLY and CDR2 FYNNEI. The CDR3 region is CASSTQGGDQPQHF. The CDR3 bases are TGTGCCAGCAGTACACAGGGTGGGGATCAGCCCCAGCATTTT.

The V gene is TRBV9, the J gene TRBJ2-1; TRBD2 is a possible D gene (6 bases). Trimming pared 4 bases from V and 3 bases from J, leaving 14 bases between. The CDR3 is made up of 15 amino acids. CDR1 and CDR2 from the germline V gene are SGDLS and YYNGEE. CDR3: CASSRLVAVYNEQFF. The CDR3 DNA sequence: TGTGCCAGCAGCCGCTTGGTAGCGGTCTACAATGAGCAGTTCTTC.

CDR3 amino acids: CASSFPNPGAGANVLTF. In DNA, the CDR3 is TGTGCCAGCAGCTTTCCCAACCCGGGGGCTGGGGCCAACGTCCTGACTTTC. The chain employs TRBV7-9 and TRBJ2-6, with D possibly being TRBD2 (6 bases). This CDR3 comprises 17 residues. CDR1 and CDR2 (germline): SEHNR, FQNEAQ (reference sequence). Trimming took off 3 bases at V and 2 bases at J, with 14 bases between the two ends.

The chain employs TRBV5-6 and TRBJ1-2; 7 nucleotides line up with TRBD1. Germline V gene sequence: CDR1 SGHDT, CDR2 YYEEEE. V lost 2 bases, J lost 0 bases, and 4 bases stayed unmatched. This CDR3 has 15 amino acids. CDR3 sequence: CASSLLDRSNYGYTF. CDR3 in DNA: TGTGCCAGCAGCTTATTGGACAGGTCTAACTATGGCTACACCTTC. The variable domain in full, with the rest retrieved from reference TRBV5-6 and TRBJ1-2, is DAGVTQSPTHLIKTRGQQVTLRCSPKSGHDTVSWYQQALGQGPQFIFQYYEEEERQRGNFPDRFSGHQFPNYSSELNVNALLLGDSALYLCASSLLDRSNYGYTFGSGTRLTVV.

The rearrangement joins TRBV7-6 to TRBJ2-5, with TRBD1 matching over 9 bases. CDR1 is SGHVS, CDR2 FNYEAQ, per germline. The CDR3 contains 16 residues. With 5 bases clipped from V and 5 bases from J, the junction kept 12 bases outside the gene matches. Written as DNA, the CDR3 is TGTGCCAGCAGCACTCTACCGGGACAGGGAGGGGAGACCCAGTACTTC. This translates into CASSTLPGQGGETQYF.

The rearrangement uses TRBV28 and TRBJ1-6; possibly TRBD1 for D (5 bases). CDR1 and CDR2 from the germline V gene are MDHEN and SYDVKM. The CDR3 has 15 residues. V was cut by 2 bases and J by 8 bases, with 13 bases left in between. The CDR3 loop is CASSLVGQGDSPLHF. The CDR3 nucleotides read TGTGCCAGCAGTTTAGTGGGGCAGGGTGATTCACCCCTCCACTTT.

This clone appeared a single time. The chain is built from TRBV7-9 and TRBJ2-5, with 13 bases that match TRBD2. The junction had 4 bases not matched to a gene; V was cut back by 5 bases and J by 1 base. The germline V gene has CDR1 SEHNR and CDR2 FQNEAQ (reference sequence). The length of the CDR3 is 16 residues. CDR3 amino acids: CASSPRLAGGQETQYF. The DNA for the CDR3 is TGTGCCAGCAGCCCTCGACTAGCGGGGGGCCAAGAGACCCAGTACTTC. The full variable domain, completed using reference TRBV7-9 and TRBJ2-5, is DTGVSQNPRHKITKRGQNVTFRCDPISEHNRLYWYRQTLGQGPEFLTYFQNEAQLEKSRLLSDRFSAERPKGSFSTLEIQRTEQGDSAMYLCASSPRLAGGQETQYFGPGTRLLVL.

The sample holds a few counts of this clone. The rearrangement links TRBV6-5 to TRBJ2-7, with a tentative D call TRBD1 (6 bases). Germline CDR1 reads MNHEY; CDR2 reads SVGAGI. This CDR3 has 15 residues. Trimming removed 7 bases at V and 4 bases at J, with 20 bases between. The CDR3 protein is CASMRKMKGVYEQYF. CDR3 in DNA: TGTGCCAGCATGAGAAAGATGAAGGGGGTTTACGAGCAGTACTTC.

This clone was seen a few times. This chain joins TRBV19 and TRBJ2-3; possibly TRBD2 for D (5 bases). CDR3 length: 15 residues. Trimming left V 7 bases short and J 1 base short, with 15 bases between. The germline gives CDR1 LNHDA, CDR2 SQIVND (reference sequence). The CDR3 protein is CASTGGGRGTDTQYF. The CDR3 bases are TGTGCCAGTACCGGAGGAGGTAGGGGCACAGATACGCAGTATTTT.

This clone was picked up one time. The gene calls are TRBV28 and TRBJ2-1; 8 bases agree with TRBD2. CDR3 length: 17 residues. Germline CDR1 is MDHEN and CDR2 is SYDVKM. Trimming took 7 bases from V and 4 from J; bases not matched to a gene: 15. DNA for the CDR3: TGTGCCAGCACAGAGGCCAGCGGGGGAGTATCGTACAATGAGCAGTTCTTC. It codes for CASTEASGGVSYNEQFF.

The chain joins TRBV5-1 to TRBJ2-1; the match to TRBD2 covers 13 bases. With V trimmed by 2 bases and J by 3 bases, 2 bases remained unmatched. The germline gives CDR1 SGHRS, CDR2 YFSETQ. The CDR3 spans 16 residues. CDR3 residues: CASSFGLAGVYNEQFF. As DNA, the CDR3 is TGCGCCAGCAGCTTCGGACTAGCGGGGGTCTACAATGAGCAGTTCTTC. Drawing the rest from reference TRBV5-1 and TRBJ2-1, the complete variable domain is KAGVTQTPRYLIKTRGQQVTLSCSPISGHRSVSWYQQTPGQGLQFLFEYFSETQRNKGNFPGRFSGRQFSNSRSEMNVSTLELGDSALYLCASSFGLAGVYNEQFFGPGTRLTVL.

V and J are TRBV11-3 and TRBJ2-1, with 13 bases matching TRBD2. Per the germline V gene, CDR1 is SGHNT and CDR2 is YENEEA. V dropped 4 bases and J dropped 5; count of bases not matched to a gene: 2. The CDR3 sequence is 15 residues long. The chain's CDR3 is CASSSGLAGNNEQFF. The CDR3 DNA is TGTGCCAGCAGCTCGGGACTAGCGGGAAACAATGAGCAGTTCTTC.

This rearrangement joins TRBV5-1 to TRBJ2-3; 10 bases line up with TRBD2. CDR3 length equals 15 residues. With 2 bases clipped from V and 1 base from J, the junction kept 1 base outside the gene matches. Germline loops: CDR1 SGHRS, CDR2 YFSETQ. As DNA, the CDR3 is TGCGCCAGCAGCTTAGCGGGGGGGCGCACAGATACGCAGTATTTT. Translated: CASSLAGGRTDTQYF. Combining the CDR3 with reference TRBV5-1 and TRBJ2-3 gives the whole variable domain KAGVTQTPRYLIKTRGQQVTLSCSPISGHRSVSWYQQTPGQGLQFLFEYFSETQRNKGNFPGRFSGRQFSNSRSEMNVSTLELGDSALYLCASSLAGGRTDTQYFGPGTRLTVL.

The CDR3 nucleotides are TGTGCCAGCTCACCCTCTTATGTAGGGACAGGAGCCTATGGCTACACCTTC. Amino acids: CASSPSYVGTGAYGYTF. The chain employs TRBV18 and TRBJ1-2, with 8 nucleotides matching TRBD1. With V trimmed by 3 bases and J by 4 bases, 13 bases remained unmatched. The CDR3 is 17 amino acids. The germline CDR1 and CDR2 sequences are KGHSH and LQKENI.

The chain joins TRBV20-1 to TRBJ2-7; D gene ambiguous. CDR1 and CDR2 (germline): DFQATT, SNEGSKA (reference sequence). This CDR3 comprises 11 residues. V shed 1 base and J shed 4 bases, with 5 bases lying between them. This CDR3 reads CSARVRYEQYF. The CDR3 DNA reads as TGCAGTGCTAGAGTGAGGTACGAGCAGTACTTC.

V is TRBV4-1 and J is TRBJ2-4; TRBD1 agrees at 9 bases. The CDR3 is 17 amino acids. V was clipped by 2 bases and J by 5 bases; unmatched bases: 10. Germline-derived CDR1 and CDR2 are MGHRA and YSYEKL. DNA for the CDR3: TGCGCCAGCAGCCAACCTTACAGGGGGCGCTTACAAAACATTCAGTACTTC. This translates into CASSQPYRGRLQNIQYF.

This chain joins TRBV19 and TRBJ2-1, with TRBD2 matching 13 bases. Per germline, CDR1 LNHDA and CDR2 SQIVND (reference sequence). CDR3 length: 18 residues. J gave up 1 base and V 6 bases, and 9 bases lay outside the gene matches. In nucleotides, the CDR3 is TGTGCCAGTAGAATGAAAACGACTAGCGGGGGGTCCTACAATGAGCAGTTCTTC. Protein product: CASRMKTTSGGSYNEQFF. Full variable domain (rest looked up from reference TRBV19 and TRBJ2-1): DGGITQSPKYLFRKEGQNVTLSCEQNLNHDAMYWYRQDPGQGLRLIYYSQIVNDFQKGDIAEGYSVSREKKESFPLTVTSAQKNPTAFYLCASRMKTTSGGSYNEQFFGPGTRLTVL.

The chain joins TRBV12-5 to TRBJ2-7, with 16 bases fitting TRBD2. The CDR3 loop spans 19 amino acids. Trimming cost V 0 bases and J 2 bases; bases outside gene matches: 7. Germline assignment: CDR1 LGHNT and CDR2 FRNRAP. The CDR3 region is CASGLVHGGLAGGAYEQYF. DNA of the CDR3: TGTGCTAGTGGTTTGGTACATGGGGGACTAGCGGGAGGGGCCTACGAGCAGTACTTC.

The chain carries TRBV11-2 and TRBJ2-1; 7 bases are a match to TRBD2. This CDR3 has 15 residues. CDR1 is SGHAT, CDR2 FQNNGV, per germline. V shed 1 base and J 5 bases; nucleotides not matched to a gene: 5. Here the CDR3 reads CASSLGGGLDNEQFF. In DNA, the CDR3 is TGTGCCAGCAGCTTAGGCGGGGGTTTGGACAATGAGCAGTTCTTC.

The gene calls are TRBV6-1 and TRBJ2-7, with TRBD1 as a possible D gene (5 bases). This CDR3 is 13 amino acids long. V gave up 4 bases and J gave up 4 bases, with 11 bases separating them. The V gene's germline CDR1 is MNHNS and CDR2 SASEGT. This chain's CDR3 is CASSAPGFYEQYF. CDR3 nucleotides: TGTGCCAGCAGTGCCCCAGGGTTTTACGAGCAGTACTTC.

The chain employs TRBV6-4 and TRBJ1-1, with D possibly TRBD1 on 5 matching bases. Trimming removed 7 bases from V and 3 bases from J, with 9 bases in between. Germline V lookup: CDR1 MRHNA, CDR2 SNTAGT. The CDR3 consists of 12 residues. CDR3 in DNA: TGTGCCAGCACGGCGGGGGACACTGAAGCTTTCTTT. It is translated as CASTAGDTEAFF.

This rearrangement joins TRBV5-1 to TRBJ2-3; D gene unclear. Germline values: CDR1 SGHRS, CDR2 YFSETQ. The CDR3 runs to 13 residues. V gave up 4 bases and J gave up 4 bases, with 10 bases separating them. CDR3 protein: CASSPRLSDTQYF. CDR3 sequence (DNA): TGCGCCAGCAGCCCGCGACTTTCAGATACGCAGTATTTT.

This clone turned up a few times. Here the CDR3 DNA reads TGCGCCAGCAGCTCAATCGGGGAGCTGTTTTTT. Its translation is CASSSIGELFF. The chain links TRBV5-1 to TRBJ2-2; D remains unclear. Germline lookup yields CDR1 SGHRS and CDR2 YFSETQ. The CDR3 contains 11 residues. V was shortened by 3 bases and J by 7 bases, with 4 bases between the two germline ends.

V usage is TRBV18 and J usage is TRBJ1-1; 7 bases fit TRBD1. Germline V gene sequence: CDR1 KGHSH, CDR2 LQKENI. The CDR3 runs to 17 residues. J lost 1 base, V lost 4 bases, and 12 bases had no gene match. DNA of the CDR3: TGTGCCAGCTCACAGGGGGCAGGGGCGTTGACGAACACTGAAGCTTTCTTT. It encodes CASSQGAGALTNTEAFF. Full variable domain (rest looked up from reference TRBV18 and TRBJ1-1): NAGVMQNPRHLVRRRGQEARLRCSPMKGHSHVYWYRQLPEEGLKFMVYLQKENIIDESGMPKERFSAEFPKEGPSILRIQQVVRGDSAAYFCASSQGAGALTNTEAFFGQGTRLTVV.